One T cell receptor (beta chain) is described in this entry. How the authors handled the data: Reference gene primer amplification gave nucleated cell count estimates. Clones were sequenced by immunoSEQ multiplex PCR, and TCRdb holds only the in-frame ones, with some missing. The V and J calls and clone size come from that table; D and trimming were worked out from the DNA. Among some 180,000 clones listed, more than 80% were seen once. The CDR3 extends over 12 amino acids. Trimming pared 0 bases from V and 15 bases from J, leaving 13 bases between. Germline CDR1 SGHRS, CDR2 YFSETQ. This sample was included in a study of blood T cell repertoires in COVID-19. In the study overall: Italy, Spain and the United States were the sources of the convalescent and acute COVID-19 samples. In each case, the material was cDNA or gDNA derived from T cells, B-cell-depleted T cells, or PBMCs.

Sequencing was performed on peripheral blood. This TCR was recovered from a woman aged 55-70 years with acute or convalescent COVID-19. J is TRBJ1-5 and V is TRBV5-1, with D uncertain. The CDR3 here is CASSLDGTLLHF. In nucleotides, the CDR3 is TGCGCCAGCAGCTTGGATGGCACCCTGTTGCATTTT.